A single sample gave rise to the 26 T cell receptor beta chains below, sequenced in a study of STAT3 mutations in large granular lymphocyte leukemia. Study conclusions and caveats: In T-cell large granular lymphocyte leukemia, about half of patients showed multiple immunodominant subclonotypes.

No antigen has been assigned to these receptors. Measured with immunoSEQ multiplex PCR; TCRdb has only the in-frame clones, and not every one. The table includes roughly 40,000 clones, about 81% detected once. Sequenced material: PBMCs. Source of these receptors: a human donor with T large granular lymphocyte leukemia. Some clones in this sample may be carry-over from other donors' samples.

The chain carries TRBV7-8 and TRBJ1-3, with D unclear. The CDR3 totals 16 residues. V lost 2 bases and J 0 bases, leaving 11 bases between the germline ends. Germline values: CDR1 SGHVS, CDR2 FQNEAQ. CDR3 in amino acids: CASSLYGTFSGNTIYF. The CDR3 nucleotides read TGTGCCAGCAGCTTATACGGCACCTTCTCTGGAAACACCATATATTTT.

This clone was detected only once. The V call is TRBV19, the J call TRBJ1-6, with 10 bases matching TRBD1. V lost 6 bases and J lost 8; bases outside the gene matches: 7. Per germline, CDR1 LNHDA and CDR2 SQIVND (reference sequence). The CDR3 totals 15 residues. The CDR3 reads CASRSVGTGDSPLHF. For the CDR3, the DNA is TGTGCCAGTAGATCGGTAGGGACAGGGGATTCACCCCTCCACTTT.

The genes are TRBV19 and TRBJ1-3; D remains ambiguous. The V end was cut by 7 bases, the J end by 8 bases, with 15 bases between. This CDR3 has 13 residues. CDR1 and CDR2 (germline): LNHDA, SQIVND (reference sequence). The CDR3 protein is CASTAAGRDTIYF. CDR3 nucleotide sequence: TGTGCCAGTACCGCGGCGGGTCGAGACACCATATATTTT.

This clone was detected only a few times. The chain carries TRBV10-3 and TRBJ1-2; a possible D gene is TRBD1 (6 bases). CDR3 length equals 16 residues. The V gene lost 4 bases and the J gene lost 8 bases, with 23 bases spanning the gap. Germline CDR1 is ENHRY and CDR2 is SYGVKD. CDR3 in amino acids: CAISGVSGHSSVGYTF. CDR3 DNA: TGTGCCATCAGTGGTGTCTCGGGACATAGCTCTGTCGGCTACACCTTC.

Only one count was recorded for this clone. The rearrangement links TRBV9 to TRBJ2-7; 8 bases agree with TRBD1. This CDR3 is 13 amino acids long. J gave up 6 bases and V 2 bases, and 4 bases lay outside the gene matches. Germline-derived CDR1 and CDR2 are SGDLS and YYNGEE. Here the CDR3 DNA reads TGTGCCAGCAGCGTGACAGGGGCGGGCGAGCAGTACTTC. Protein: CASSVTGAGEQYF.

CDR3: CASRATGGVFNEQFF. Here the CDR3 DNA reads TGTGCCAGCAGGGCGACAGGGGGCGTTTTCAATGAGCAGTTCTTC. This chain connects TRBV5-4 to TRBJ2-1, with TRBD1 matching over 10 bases. This CDR3 has 15 residues. With 5 bases clipped from V and 6 bases from J, the junction kept 8 bases outside the gene matches. Germline V gene sequence: CDR1 SGHNT, CDR2 YYREEE (reference sequence).

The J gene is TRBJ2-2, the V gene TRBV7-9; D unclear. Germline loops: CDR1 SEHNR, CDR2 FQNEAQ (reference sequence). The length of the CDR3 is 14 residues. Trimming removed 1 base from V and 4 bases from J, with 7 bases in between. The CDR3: CASSLGSSTGELFF. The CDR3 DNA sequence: TGTGCCAGCAGCTTAGGTTCCAGCACCGGGGAGCTGTTTTTT.

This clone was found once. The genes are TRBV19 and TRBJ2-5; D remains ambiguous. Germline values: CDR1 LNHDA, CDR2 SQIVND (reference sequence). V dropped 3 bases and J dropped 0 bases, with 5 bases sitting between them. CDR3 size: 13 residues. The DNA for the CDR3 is TGTGCCAGTAGTATGAGTAACCAAGAGACCCAGTACTTC. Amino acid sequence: CASSMSNQETQYF.

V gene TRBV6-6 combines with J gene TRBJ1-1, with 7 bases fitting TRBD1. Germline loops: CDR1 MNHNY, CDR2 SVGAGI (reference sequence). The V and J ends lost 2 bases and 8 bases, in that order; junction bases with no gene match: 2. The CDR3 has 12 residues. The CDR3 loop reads CASSYDREEAFF. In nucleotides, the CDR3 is TGTGCCAGCAGTTACGACAGGGAAGAAGCTTTCTTT.

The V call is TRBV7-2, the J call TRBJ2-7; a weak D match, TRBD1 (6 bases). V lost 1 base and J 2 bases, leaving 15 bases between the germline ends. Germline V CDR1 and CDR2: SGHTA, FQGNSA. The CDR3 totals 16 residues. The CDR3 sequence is CASSLGTGTSAYEQYF. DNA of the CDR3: TGTGCCAGCAGCTTAGGAACCGGGACAAGTGCCTACGAGCAGTACTTC.

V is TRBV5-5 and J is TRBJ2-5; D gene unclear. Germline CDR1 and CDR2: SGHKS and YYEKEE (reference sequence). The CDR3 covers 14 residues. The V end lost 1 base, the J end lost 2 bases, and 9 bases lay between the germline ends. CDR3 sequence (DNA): TGTGCCAGCAGCTTGTCCTGGGTGCAAGAGACCCAGTACTTC. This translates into CASSLSWVQETQYF.

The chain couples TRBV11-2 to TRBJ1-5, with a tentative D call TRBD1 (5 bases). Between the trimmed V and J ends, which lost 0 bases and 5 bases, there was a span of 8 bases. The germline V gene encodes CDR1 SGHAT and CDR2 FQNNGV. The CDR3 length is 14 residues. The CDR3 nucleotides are TGTGCCAGCAGCTTAGATTCCAGGGATCAGCCCCAGCATTTT. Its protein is CASSLDSRDQPQHF.

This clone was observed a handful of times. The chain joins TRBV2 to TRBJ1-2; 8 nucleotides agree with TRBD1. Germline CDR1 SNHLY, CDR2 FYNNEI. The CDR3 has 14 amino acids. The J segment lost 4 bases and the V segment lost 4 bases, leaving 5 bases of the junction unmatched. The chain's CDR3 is CASSAGQGIYGYTF. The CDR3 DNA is TGTGCCAGCAGTGCAGGACAGGGCATCTATGGCTACACCTTC.

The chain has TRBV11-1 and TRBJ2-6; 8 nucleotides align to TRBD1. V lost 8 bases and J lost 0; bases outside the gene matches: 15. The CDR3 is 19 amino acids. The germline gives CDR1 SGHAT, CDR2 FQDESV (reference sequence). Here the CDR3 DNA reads TGTGCCAGCGCAGCTGGGGGCAGGGGGCATAGCTCTGGGGCCAACGTCCTGACTTTC. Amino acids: CASAAGGRGHSSGANVLTF.

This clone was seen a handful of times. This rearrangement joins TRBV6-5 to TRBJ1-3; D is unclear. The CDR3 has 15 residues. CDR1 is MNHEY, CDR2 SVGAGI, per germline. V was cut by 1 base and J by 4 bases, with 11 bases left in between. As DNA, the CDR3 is TGTGCCAGCAGTTACTGGCCAATAAGAGGAAACACCATATATTTT. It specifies CASSYWPIRGNTIYF.

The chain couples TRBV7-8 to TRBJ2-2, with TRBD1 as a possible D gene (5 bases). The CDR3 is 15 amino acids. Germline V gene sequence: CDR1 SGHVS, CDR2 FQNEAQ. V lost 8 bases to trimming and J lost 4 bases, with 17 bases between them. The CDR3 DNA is TGTGCCAGCGGTCCGACGCAGGGAATCACCGGGGAGCTGTTTTTT. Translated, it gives CASGPTQGITGELFF.

CDR3 nucleotides: TGCGCCAGCAGCCAAGATGTAACTACTAATGAAAAACTGTTTTTT. Protein product: CASSQDVTTNEKLFF. This chain joins TRBV4-1 and TRBJ1-4; D is unclear. The germline CDR1 and CDR2 sequences are MGHRA and YSYEKL. The length of the CDR3 is 15 residues. V lost 0 bases and J lost 2, with 7 bases in between.

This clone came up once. CDR3 sequence: CASSQGGSIIYNEQFF. As DNA, the CDR3 is TGTGCCAGCAGCCAAGGAGGGAGTATCATTTACAATGAGCAGTTCTTC. This chain joins TRBV14 and TRBJ2-1; a possible D gene is TRBD2 (5 bases). CDR3 size: 16 residues. Per germline, CDR1 SGHDN and CDR2 FVKESK. V dropped 1 base and J dropped 4 bases, with 14 bases sitting between them.

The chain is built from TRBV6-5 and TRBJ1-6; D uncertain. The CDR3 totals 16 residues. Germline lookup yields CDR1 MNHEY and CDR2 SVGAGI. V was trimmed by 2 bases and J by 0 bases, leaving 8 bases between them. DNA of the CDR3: TGTGCCAGCAGTTACCTCGGAAGCTCCTATAATTCACCCCTCCACTTT. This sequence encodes CASSYLGSSYNSPLHF.

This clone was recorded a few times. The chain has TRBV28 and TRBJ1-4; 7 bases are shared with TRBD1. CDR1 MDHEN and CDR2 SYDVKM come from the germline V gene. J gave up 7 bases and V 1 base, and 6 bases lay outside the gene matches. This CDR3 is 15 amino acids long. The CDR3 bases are TGTGCCAGCAGTTTATCTACAGGGGCCTTTGAAAAACTGTTTTTT. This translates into CASSLSTGAFEKLFF.

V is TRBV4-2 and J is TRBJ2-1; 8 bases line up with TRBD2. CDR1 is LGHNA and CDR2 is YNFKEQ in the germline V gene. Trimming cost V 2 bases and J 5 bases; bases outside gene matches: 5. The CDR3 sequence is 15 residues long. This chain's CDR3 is CASSQPGLVDNEQFF. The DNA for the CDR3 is TGTGCCAGCAGCCAACCGGGACTAGTCGACAATGAGCAGTTCTTC.

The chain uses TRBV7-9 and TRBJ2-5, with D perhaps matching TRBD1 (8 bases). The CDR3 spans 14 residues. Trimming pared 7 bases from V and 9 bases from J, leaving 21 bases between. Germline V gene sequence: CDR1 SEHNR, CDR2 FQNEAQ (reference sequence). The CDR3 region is CASIKDREGAAQYF. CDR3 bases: TGTGCCAGCATCAAGGACAGGGAGGGTGCGGCCCAGTACTTC.

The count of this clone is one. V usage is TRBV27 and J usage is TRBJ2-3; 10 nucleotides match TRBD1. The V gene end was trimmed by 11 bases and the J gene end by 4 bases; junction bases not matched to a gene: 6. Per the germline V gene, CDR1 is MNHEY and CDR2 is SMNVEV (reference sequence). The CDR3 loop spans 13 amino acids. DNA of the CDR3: TGTGCCGTTGGGGACAGGGGAGCAGATACGCAGTATTTT. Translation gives CAVGDRGADTQYF.

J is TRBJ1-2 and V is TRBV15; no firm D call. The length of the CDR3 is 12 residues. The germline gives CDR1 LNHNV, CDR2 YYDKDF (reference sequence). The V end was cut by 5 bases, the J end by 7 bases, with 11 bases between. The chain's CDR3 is CATSSRSSGYTF. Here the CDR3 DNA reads TGTGCCACCAGCTCTCGATCGTCTGGCTACACCTTC. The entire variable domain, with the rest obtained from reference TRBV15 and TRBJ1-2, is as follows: DAMVIQNPRYQVTQFGKPVTLSCSQTLNHNVMYWYQQKSSQAPKLLFHYYDKDFNNEADTPDNFQSRRPNTSFCFLDIRSPGLGDTAMYLCATSSRSSGYTFGSGTRLTVV.

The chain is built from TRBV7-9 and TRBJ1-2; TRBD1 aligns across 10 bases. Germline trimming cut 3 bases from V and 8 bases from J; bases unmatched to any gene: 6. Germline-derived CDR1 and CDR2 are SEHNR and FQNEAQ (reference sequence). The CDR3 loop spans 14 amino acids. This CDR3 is CASSLTGGSEGYTF. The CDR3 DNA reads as TGTGCCAGCAGCTTGACAGGGGGCAGCGAGGGCTACACCTTC.

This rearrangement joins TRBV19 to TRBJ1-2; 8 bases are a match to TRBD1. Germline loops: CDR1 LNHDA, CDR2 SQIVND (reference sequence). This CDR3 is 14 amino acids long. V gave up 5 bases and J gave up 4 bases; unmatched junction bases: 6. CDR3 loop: CASSSQGTGYGYTF. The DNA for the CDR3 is TGTGCCAGTAGTTCTCAAGGGACAGGCTATGGCTACACCTTC.